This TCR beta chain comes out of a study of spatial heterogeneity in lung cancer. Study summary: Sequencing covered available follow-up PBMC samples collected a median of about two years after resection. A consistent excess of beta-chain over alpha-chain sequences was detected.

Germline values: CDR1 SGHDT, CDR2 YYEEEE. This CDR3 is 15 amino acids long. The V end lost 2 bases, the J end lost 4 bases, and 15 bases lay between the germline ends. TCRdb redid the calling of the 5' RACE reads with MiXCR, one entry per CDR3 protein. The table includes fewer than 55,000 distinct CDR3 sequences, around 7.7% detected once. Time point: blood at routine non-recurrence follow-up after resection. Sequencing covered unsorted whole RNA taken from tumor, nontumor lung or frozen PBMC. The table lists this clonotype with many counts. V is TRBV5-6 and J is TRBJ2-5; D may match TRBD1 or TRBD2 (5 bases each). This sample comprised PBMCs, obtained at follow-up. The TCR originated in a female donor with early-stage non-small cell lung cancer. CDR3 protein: CASSFLAVGTETQYF. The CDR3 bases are TGTGCCAGCAGCTTTTTAGCAGTCGGGACAGAGACCCAGTACTTC. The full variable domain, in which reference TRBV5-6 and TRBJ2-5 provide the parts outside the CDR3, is DAGVTQSPTHLIKTRGQQVTLRCSPKSGHDTVSWYQQALGQGPQFIFQYYEEEERQRGNFPDRFSGHQFPNYSSELNVNALLLGDSALYLCASSFLAVGTETQYFGPGTRLLVL.